This TCR beta chain was identified during a study of T cells in tumors after PD-1 blockade. The overall study: Each patient got pembrolizumab 200 mg every 3 weeks or cemiplimab 350 mg every 2 weeks. During anti-PD-1 treatment, some patients continued daily vismodegib 150 mg.

This CDR3 region has 15 residues. Germline values: CDR1 MDHEN, CDR2 SYDVKM. Trimming shortened V by 4 bases and J by 3 bases, and 12 bases separated the two germline ends. Some clones are missing from TCRdb's copy, which holds only in-frame ones; the method was immunoSEQ multiplex PCR. The sample includes 11,000 or so clones, approximately 57% seen only once; the top ten take 15% to 20%. Sequenced material: tumor tissue, taken before anti-PD-1 treatment. This rearrangement joins TRBV28 to TRBJ1-4, with D perhaps TRBD1 (6 bases). The source is a human donor with basal cell carcinoma. CDR3 loop: CASSSGEAANEKLFF. The CDR3 bases are TGTGCCAGCAGTTCAGGGGAGGCGGCTAATGAAAAACTGTTTTTT.